This T cell receptor beta chain was recovered during a study of blood T cell repertoires in COVID-19. Study context: The cDNA or gDNA used as material had been derived from T cells, B-cell-depleted T cells, or PBMCs.

Participants, 18 to 89 years old, spanned fewer than 30 US areas. Membership in each cohort depended on participant-reported clinical history. Germline V CDR1 and CDR2: SQVTM, ANQGSEA. V trimming: 7 bases; J trimming: 8 bases; junction bases outside the gene matches: 8. The CDR3 has 13 amino acids. In the study's own analysis: Amplified reference gene primers provided the basis for estimating nucleated cell counts. The assay was immunoSEQ multiplex PCR, and TCRdb's table has in-frame clones only and misses some. Clone size and the V and J calls come from that table; the DNA yielded D and trimming. This table has fewer than 450,000 clones, more than 75% appearing once.

Sequencing was carried out using PBMCs or T cells enriched from blood (not recorded which). The rearrangement joins TRBV29-1 to TRBJ2-1; 10 bases are a match to TRBD2. This TCR derives from a woman between 25 and 40 years old who had recovered from COVID-19. CDR3 sequence (DNA): TGCAGCGCTAGAGCGGGGGGGCTGGATGAGCAGTTCTTC. The encoded protein is CSARAGGLDEQFF.